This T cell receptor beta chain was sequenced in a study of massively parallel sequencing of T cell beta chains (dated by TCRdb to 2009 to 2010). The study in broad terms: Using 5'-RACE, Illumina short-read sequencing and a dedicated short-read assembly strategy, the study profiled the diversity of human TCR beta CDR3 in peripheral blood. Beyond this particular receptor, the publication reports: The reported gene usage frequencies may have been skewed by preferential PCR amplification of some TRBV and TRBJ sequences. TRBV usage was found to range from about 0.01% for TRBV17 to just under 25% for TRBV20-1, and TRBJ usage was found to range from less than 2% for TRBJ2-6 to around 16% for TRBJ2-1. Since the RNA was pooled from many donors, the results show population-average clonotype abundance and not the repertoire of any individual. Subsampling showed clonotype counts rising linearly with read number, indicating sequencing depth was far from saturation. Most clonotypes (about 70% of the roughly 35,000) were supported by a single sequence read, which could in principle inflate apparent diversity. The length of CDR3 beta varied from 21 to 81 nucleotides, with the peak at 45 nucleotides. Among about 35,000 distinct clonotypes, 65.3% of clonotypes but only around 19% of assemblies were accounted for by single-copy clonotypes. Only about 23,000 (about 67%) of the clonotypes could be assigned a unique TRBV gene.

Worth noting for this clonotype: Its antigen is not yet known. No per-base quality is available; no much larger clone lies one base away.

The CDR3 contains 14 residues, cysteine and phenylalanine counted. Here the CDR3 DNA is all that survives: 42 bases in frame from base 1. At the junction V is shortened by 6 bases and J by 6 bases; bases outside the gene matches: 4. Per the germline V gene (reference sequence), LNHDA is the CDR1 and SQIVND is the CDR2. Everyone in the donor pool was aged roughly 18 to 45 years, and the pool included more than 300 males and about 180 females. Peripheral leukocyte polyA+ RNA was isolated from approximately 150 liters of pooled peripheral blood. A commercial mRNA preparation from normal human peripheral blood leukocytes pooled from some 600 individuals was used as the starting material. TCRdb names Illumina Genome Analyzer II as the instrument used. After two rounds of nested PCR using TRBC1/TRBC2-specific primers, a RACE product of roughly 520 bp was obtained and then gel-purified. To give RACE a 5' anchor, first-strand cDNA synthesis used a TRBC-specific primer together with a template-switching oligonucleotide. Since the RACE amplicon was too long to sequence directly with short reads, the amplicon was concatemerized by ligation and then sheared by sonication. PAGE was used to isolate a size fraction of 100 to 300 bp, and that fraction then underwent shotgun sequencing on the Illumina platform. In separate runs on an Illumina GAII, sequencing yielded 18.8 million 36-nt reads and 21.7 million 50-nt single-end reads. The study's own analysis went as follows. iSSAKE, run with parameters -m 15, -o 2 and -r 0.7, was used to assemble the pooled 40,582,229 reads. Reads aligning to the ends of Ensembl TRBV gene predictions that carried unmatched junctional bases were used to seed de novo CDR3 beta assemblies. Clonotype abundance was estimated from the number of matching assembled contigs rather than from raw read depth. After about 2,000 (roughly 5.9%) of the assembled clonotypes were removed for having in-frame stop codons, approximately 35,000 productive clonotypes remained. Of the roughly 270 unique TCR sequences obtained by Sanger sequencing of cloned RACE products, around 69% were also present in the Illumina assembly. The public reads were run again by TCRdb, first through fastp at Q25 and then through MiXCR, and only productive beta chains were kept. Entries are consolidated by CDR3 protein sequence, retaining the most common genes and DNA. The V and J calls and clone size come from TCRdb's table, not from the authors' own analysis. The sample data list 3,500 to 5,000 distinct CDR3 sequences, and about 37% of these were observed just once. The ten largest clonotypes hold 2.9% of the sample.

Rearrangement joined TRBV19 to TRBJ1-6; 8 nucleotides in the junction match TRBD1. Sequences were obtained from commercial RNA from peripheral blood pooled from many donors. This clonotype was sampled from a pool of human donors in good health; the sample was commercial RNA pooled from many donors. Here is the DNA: TGTGCCAGTAGCCCAGGGGGCAGTAATTCACCCCTCCACTTT. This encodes CASSPGGSNSPLHF.